The rows below give T cell receptor beta chains drawn from one sample of a study of blood T cell repertoires in COVID-19. TCRdb's copy holds only in-frame clones and misses some; the assay was immunoSEQ multiplex PCR. The data show some 45,000 clones, about 90% seen once. The source material was peripheral blood. The receptors derive from a man aged 70-80 years with active COVID-19. The CDR3 runs from the conserved cysteine through the conserved F or W. A D gene is named only where the DNA matches it firmly.

j_gene | d_gene | v_gene | CDR3aa
TRBJ2-1 | TRBD2 | TRBV11-2 | CASSLDSPWTSGGYNEQFF
TRBJ2-1 | NA | TRBV7-9 | CATPPRVYNEQFF
TRBJ2-7 | TRBD2 | TRBV4-2 | CASSQDTGLTYEQYF
TRBJ2-2 | NA | TRBV11-2 | CASGQNTGELFF
TRBJ1-1 | NA | TRBV5-1 | CASSLQGLYTEAFF
TRBJ1-1 | NA | TRBV3-1/TRBV3-2 | CASSDLNTEAFF
TRBJ1-1 | NA | TRBV4-2 | CASSQDTGGEAFF
TRBJ2-4 | NA | TRBV3-1/TRBV3-2 | CASSTDTLAKNIQYF
TRBJ1-2 | NA | TRBV3-1/TRBV3-2 | CASSQVQTAYGYTF
TRBJ1-1 | NA | TRBV21-1 | CASSKVRTGWRDTEAFF
TRBJ2-1 | TRBD2 | TRBV6-2/TRBV6-3 | CASSVLGLAGNEQFF
TRBJ2-5 | TRBD2 | TRBV5-4 | CASSNSGPGETQYF
TRBJ1-5 | NA | TRBV29-1 | CSVTSGVNQPQHF
TRBJ1-4 | NA | TRBV6-5 | CASSIRQTRNEKLFF
TRBJ1-3 | NA | TRBV3-1/TRBV3-2 | CASSDTGPSGNTIYF
TRBJ2-5 | NA | TRBV9 | CASSPGHPQETQYF
TRBJ1-1 | TRBD1 | TRBV10-2 | CASRLTGDTEAFF
TRBJ2-3 | NA | TRBV6-6 | CASSRVGDSTDTQYF
TRBJ2-7 | TRBD2 | TRBV4-2 | CASSQADRTSGTYEQYF
TRBJ2-7 | NA | TRBV30 | CAWSAKGTGGSYEQYF
TRBJ2-3 | TRBD1 | TRBV28 | CASTELPGQGSADTQYF
TRBJ2-7 | NA | TRBV6-5 | CASRRGSTYEQYF
TRBJ1-4 | NA | TRBV9 | CASSVEGRPDEKLFF
TRBJ2-5 | TRBD2 | TRBV2 | CASSDGGGGPAETQYF
TRBJ1-6 | NA | TRBV6-2/TRBV6-3 | CASSTGRSPLHF
TRBJ1-5 | NA | TRBV11-2 | CASSPGQGSNQPQHF
TRBJ2-7 | TRBD1 | TRBV6-6 | CASTPRTGFYEQYF
TRBJ2-2 | TRBD2 | TRBV19 | CASSPSSGANTGELFF
TRBJ2-7 | TRBD1 | TRBV5-1 | CASSAAPGQGKEEQYF
TRBJ1-2 | NA | TRBV4-3 | CASSQERGGGYTF
TRBJ1-6 | NA | TRBV9 | CASSEGVYNSPLHF